Given below is one T cell receptor (beta chain) in context. This clonotype was counted only a few times. The target of this receptor is not known. The sample holds no much larger clone one base away, and base qualities are not on file. These data are taken from a study of T cell repertoires in aging, cancer and after chemotherapy (dated by TCRdb to about 2019). Some background on the complete study: The donors fell into six age groups ranging from 30 or younger to 70 or older, and each group had at least three individuals. To examine immunoaging and T cell reconstitution after chemotherapy, the study profiled TCR beta repertoires in peripheral blood from healthy donors and cancer patients. Roughly 8.8 million TCR reads were contained in the full dataset. Paired pre- and post-chemotherapy samples in the hematological group came from chronic lymphocytic leukemia patients treated with fludarabine- or bendamustine-based regimens. A cohort of 218 cancer patients (94 with hematological and 124 with solid cancers) was assembled, and roughly 98 healthy donors were included as a reference group. Summary of the overall study and its limitations: Lymphoid organ infiltration was present in hematological cancer patients, and this infiltration may itself impair thymic emigration or peripheral T cell expansion. Median generation probability increased over the chemotherapy interval in both cancer cohorts, suggesting repertoire reconstitution through rebound thymic output. Significantly lower blood TCR diversity and higher clonality were observed in untreated patients with hematological or solid cancers than in age-matched healthy donors. According to the authors, the repertoire data do not allow conclusions to be drawn about immunological memory after chemotherapy. Declining TCR diversity with age in healthy donors was mainly explained by loss of richness; in cancer patients, loss of evenness also contributed.

Genomic DNA extracted from peripheral blood, rather than sorted cells or RNA, was used as the source for amplification of TCR beta rearrangements. Rearranged TRB sequences spanning V, D and J segments were amplified by multiplex touch-down PCR using a mixed TRB-A/B primer pool. Illumina adapters and sample indices were attached to the amplicons through two consecutive PCR reactions run with Phusion HS II polymerase. The amplicons were purified from gel with the NucleoSpin Gel and PCR Clean-up kit and then assessed with Qubit and an Agilent 2100 Bioanalyzer. The libraries were sequenced on an Illumina MiSeq with 600-cycle, single-indexed, paired-end runs. For the original study's pipeline: Processing of the TRB sequences was carried out with MiXCR versions 2.12 and 3.0.5. Each unique CDR3 nucleotide sequence was counted as one clone, and only productive sequences with at least two reads were retained. Repertoire metrics included Shannon diversity, evenness, clonality (one minus evenness), and alpha-parameterized diversity profiles from alpha 0 to 5. The IGoR algorithm was used to compute generation probabilities of clones in paired pre- and post-chemotherapy samples. Using fastp at Q25 and MiXCR, TCRdb reprocessed the public reads and kept productive beta chains. Merged by CDR3 protein, the rows form single entries marked with the most common genes and DNA. V and J calls and clone size were set by TCRdb, not the authors. This sample gives nearly 5,000 distinct CDR3 sequences in total; over 25% of them show up just once. The ten top clones hold over 15% of the sample.

Specimen: blood. This TCR derives from a human donor with a blood cancer. The donor label of this sample is uncertain.

CDR3 loop: CASSYSAGRGLRGNEQFF. The nucleotide sequence is TGTGCCAGCAGTTACTCGGCTGGCAGGGGTCTACGCGGCAATGAGCAGTTCTTC. The sequence joins TRBV6-5 to TRBJ2-1; TRBD1 is a possible D gene, resting on 6 matching bases. CDR3 length: 18 amino acids, cysteine to phenylalanine. CDR3 DNA only is kept here, 54 bases in frame from base 1. Reading the germline V gene gives CDR1 MNHEY and CDR2 SVGAGI. The germline ends are 21 bases apart after V is trimmed by 0 bases and J by 6 bases.